A selection of T cell receptor beta chains follows, all from one sample in a study of PD-1 blockade in classical Hodgkin lymphoma. Sequenced by immunoSEQ multiplex PCR; TCRdb stores in-frame clones only, minus some. The sample holds about 7,800 clones, about 86% seen once. The starting material was CD8+ T cells from blood, obtained at baseline. These receptors were obtained from a human donor with classical Hodgkin lymphoma. The CDR3 runs from the conserved cysteine through the conserved F or W. A D gene is named only where the DNA matches it firmly. Clone size is given for some rows only: seen once, a few or many times, or a class if the clone is expanded.

v_call	clone_size	j_call	d_call	cdr3_nt	cdr3_aa
TRBV10-1	.	TRBJ2-2	.	TGCGCCAGCAGTGAGGCAGGGGAGCTGTTTTTT	CASSEAGELFF
TRBV9	.	TRBJ2-5	TRBD2	TGTGCCAGCAGCGTAGGGACGGCACTAGCGGGCTCACAAGAGACCCAGTACTTC	CASSVGTALAGSQETQYF
TRBV13	.	TRBJ2-1	TRBD2	TGTGCCAGCAGCTTACGACTAGCGGGAAACAATGAGCAGTTCTTC	CASSLRLAGNNEQFF
TRBV28	.	TRBJ1-4	.	TGTGCCAGCAGCTTCTTAAACGGTGCAACTAATGAAAAACTGTTTTTT	CASSFLNGATNEKLFF
TRBV5-6	few	TRBJ2-1	.	TGTGCCAGCAGCCATCAGGGCAATGAGCAGTTCTTC	CASSHQGNEQFF
TRBV6-6	.	TRBJ1-2	TRBD1	TGTGCCAGCGACGGACAGGGCTATGGCTACACCTTC	CASDGQGYGYTF
TRBV19	.	TRBJ2-7	.	TGTGCCAGTGCAATGTCAGTAAAGACCTACGAGCAGTACTTC	CASAMSVKTYEQYF
TRBV2	.	TRBJ1-4	.	TGTGCCAGTAGAGGGCATGAAAAACTGTTTTTT	CASRGHEKLFF
TRBV7-6	.	TRBJ2-1	TRBD2	TGTGCCAGCAGCTTCCCCGGGGGGACCAAGGGGGAGCAGTTCTTC	CASSFPGGTKGEQFF
TRBV9	.	TRBJ2-2	.	TGTGCCAGCAGCGTAATTCCAGGGGACACCGGGGAGCTGTTTTTT	CASSVIPGDTGELFF
TRBV5-6	large	TRBJ1-5	.	TGTGCCAGCAGCTCGGGAGCCGACCAGCATTTT	CASSSGADQHF
TRBV27	.	TRBJ2-3	TRBD2	TGTGCCAGCAGTTTAGCGGGGGGGCCAGATACGCAGTATTTT	CASSLAGGPDTQYF
TRBV4-1	.	TRBJ1-2	TRBD1	TGCGCCAGCAGCCGTGACAGGGGAGTGTACGGCTACACCTTC	CASSRDRGVYGYTF
TRBV4-1	once	TRBJ2-1	TRBD1	TGCGCCAGCAGCCAAGCTCTTGGGCAGGGGGCTTATGAGCAGTTCTTC	CASSQALGQGAYEQFF